This T cell receptor beta chain was captured by sequencing in a study of cytomegalovirus exposure and HLA in healthy donors. Notes on the study in general: Most TCR sequences were seen very rarely across donors, but some public TCRs occurred in many.

Notes on this clone: Antigen unknown.

Germline assignment: CDR1 PRHDT and CDR2 FYEKMQ (reference sequence). The V segment lost 5 bases and the J segment 2 bases; nucleotides outside the gene matches: 6. This CDR3 contains 15 residues. Profiling relied on immunoSEQ multiplex PCR, and the TCRdb table lists in-frame clones only, not all of them. Here the sample spans some 120,000 clones, 80% to 90% being singletons. Sequenced sample: PBMCs. The chain couples TRBV13 to TRBJ2-5; 9 bases are a match to TRBD2. This TCR derives from a woman between 18 and 30 years old in good health and CMV-seronegative. The CDR3 loop is CASSKLAGIQETQYF. CDR3 sequence (DNA): TGTGCCAGCAGCAAGCTAGCGGGGATTCAAGAGACCCAGTACTTC. Based on the CDR3 plus reference TRBV13 and TRBJ2-5, the full variable domain is AAGVIQSPRHLIKEKRETATLKCYPIPRHDTVYWYQQGPGQDPQFLISFYEKMQSDKGSIPDRFSAQQFSDYHSELNMSSLELGDSALYFCASSKLAGIQETQYFGPGTRLLVL.